This TCR beta chain was obtained from a study of shared clonotypes between healthy human individuals. Libraries were prepared by immunoSEQ multiplex PCR; TCRdb keeps only in-frame clonotypes and omits some of them. This sample has some 2.1 million clones; around 93% occur once, and the top ten carry over 1.5%. The CDR3 extends over 13 amino acids. The V gene's germline CDR1 is SQVTM and CDR2 ANQGSEA. V was clipped by 4 bases and J by 7 bases, with 14 bases between them. CD8 cells regarded as naive lacked CD45RO, were positively chosen for CCR7, and omitted terminally differentiated effector memory CD45RA+ cells. Whole-study results and caveats: Rarefaction gave evidence that sorted-subset sequencing remained incomplete despite large depth.

As to this clone: What it recognizes is unknown.

This sequence was found in a man in his late teens or twenties in good health. Some clones in this sample may be carry-over from other donors' samples. The sequenced material came from naive CD8+ T cells from PBMCs. The chain recombines TRBV29-1 with TRBJ2-1; tentatively, D is TRBD2 (5 bases). The CDR3 spells CSVATGIRNEQFF. CDR3 in DNA: TGCAGCGTTGCCACCGGGATAAGGAATGAGCAGTTCTTC.